The 5 T cell receptor beta chains listed next were all sequenced from one sample in a study of cytomegalovirus exposure and HLA in healthy donors. PCR amplification relied on 60 Vbeta primers (plus 13 Jbeta primers). Profiling relied on immunoSEQ multiplex PCR, and the TCRdb table lists in-frame clones only, not all of them. The table lists about 150,000 clones, over 70% of them singletons. The specimen sequenced was PBMCs. The receptors derive from a woman aged 35 to 49 in good health and CMV-seronegative.

The chain uses TRBV2 and TRBJ1-3, with 7 positions matching TRBD1. The CDR3 covers 14 residues. Trimming at V came to 8 bases and at J to 0 bases, leaving 4 bases not matched to a gene. Germline V gives CDR1 SNHLY, CDR2 FYNNEI. As DNA, the CDR3 is TGTGCCAGCCGAGGGGGCCACTCTGGAAACACCATATATTTT. This sequence encodes CASRGGHSGNTIYF.

The gene calls are TRBV4-3 and TRBJ2-7, with D tentatively TRBD2 (5 bases). The V end lost 0 bases, the J end lost 0 bases, and 9 bases lay between the germline ends. CDR3 size: 15 residues. CDR1 LGHNA and CDR2 YSLEER come from the germline V gene. The CDR3 nucleotides read TGCGCCAGCAGCCAAGAAGGACTCCTCTCCTACGAGCAGTACTTC. Protein sequence: CASSQEGLLSYEQYF.

Written as DNA, the CDR3 is TGCAGCGTTGAAAGTTTGGGAGGAGGACAGGGGCTCTACGAGCAGTACTTC. Its protein is CSVESLGGGQGLYEQYF. V and J are TRBV29-1 and TRBJ2-7, with TRBD1 matching 9 bases. Germline CDR1 SQVTM, CDR2 ANQGSEA. CDR3 length: 17 residues. With V trimmed by 2 bases and J by 3 bases, 14 bases remained unmatched.

The genes are TRBV28 and TRBJ2-2; no definite D call. The CDR3 consists of 13 residues. From germline, CDR1 is MDHEN and CDR2 SYDVKM. With 3 bases removed from V and 10 bases from J, the gap between germline ends came to 12 bases. CDR3 amino acids: CASSLFGEEELFF. The DNA of the CDR3 is TGTGCCAGCAGTTTGTTTGGAGAAGAGGAGCTGTTTTTT.

The chain links TRBV7-9 to TRBJ2-7; tentative D call: TRBD2 (5 bases). The V gene lost 1 base and the J gene lost 2 bases, with 12 bases spanning the gap. This CDR3 is 15 amino acids long. Germline V CDR1 and CDR2: SEHNR, FQNEAQ (reference sequence). CDR3 nucleotide sequence: TGTGCCAGCAGCTTAGGGCAGAGAGGGCCCTACGAGCAGTACTTC. It yields the protein CASSLGQRGPYEQYF.